The T cell receptor (beta chain) under discussion was sequenced for a study of blood T cell repertoires in COVID-19. Overall study: Researchers got acute and convalescent COVID-19 samples from the United States, Italy and Spain.

The cohort comprised adults aged roughly 18 to 95 years residing in 20 to 30 US areas. Cohort placement rested on clinical history that participants reported themselves. Original methodology: Reference gene primer amplification gave nucleated cell count estimates. This table comes from immunoSEQ multiplex PCR, and its TCRdb copy is limited to in-frame clones, with some not included. V and J calls and clone size follow that table, whereas D and trimming were derived from the DNA. There are a few hundred thousand clones in the sample; about nine tenths occur only once, and more than 0.85% lies in the top ten. Germline lookup yields CDR1 SGHAT and CDR2 FQNNGV. With 5 bases removed from V and 2 bases from J, the gap between germline ends came to 18 bases. CDR3 length: 16 amino acids.

Sequenced sample: PBMCs or T cells enriched from blood (not recorded which). The chain joins TRBV11-2 to TRBJ1-2, with D possibly being TRBD1 (5 bases). The receptor comes from a woman in her 40s who had been exposed to COVID-19. The CDR3 DNA sequence: TGTGCCAGCAGCAGTCCCAGTTATGGGGGGAACTATGGCTACACCTTC. Its translation is CASSSPSYGGNYGYTF.